This TCR beta chain was retrieved from a study of T-cell memory formation after mild COVID-19. Study information: TCR clusters were largely donor specific.

The CDR3 covers 15 residues. The V end was cut by 6 bases, the J end by 3 bases, with 16 bases between. The germline CDR1 and CDR2 sequences are SEHNR and FQNEAQ (reference sequence). Study-level points and caveats: Most CD4+ clones that shrank were in CM and EM, while CD8+ ones turned up in EMRA. Several responding clones turned up in pre-infection memory, indicating that cross-reactive memory may have taken part.

TCRdb recomputed calls from the 5' RACE reads with MiXCR, one row per CDR3 protein. Of about 210,000 distinct CDR3 sequences listed, roughly 30% are singletons. This clonotype has just a few counts. Its antigen is not identified. This receptor was taken from an adult woman who had mild COVID-19 (a few samples of this study predate the infection). Cell type and time point are not known. The chain carries TRBV7-9 and TRBJ2-3; D possibly matches TRBD1 or TRBD2 (5 bases each). Sample: PBMCs or a T cell subset sorted from them (not recorded which). The CDR3 is CASSSSGLGTDTQYF. The CDR3 DNA reads as TGTGCCAGCAGTAGCTCGGGGCTCGGAACAGATACGCAGTATTTT.